This T cell receptor beta chain is drawn from a study of radiotherapy plus CTLA-4 blockade in lung cancer. Study-wide context: Objective responses arose in about 17% of patients, and 25% to 40% experienced disease control. General study points: Peripheral blood showed expansion of tumor-derived TCR clones after radiotherapy and ipilimumab. Early blood T cell clone dynamics, with interferon-beta, were reported to best predict response.

The assay was immunoSEQ multiplex PCR, and TCRdb's table has in-frame clones only and misses some. The data hold about 49,000 clones, with about 88% observed a single time. The CDR3 runs to 14 residues. Trimming stripped 3 bases from V and 1 base from J, with 9 bases between. CDR1 is LNHDA, CDR2 SQIVND, per germline (reference sequence). Chemo-refractory metastatic non-small-cell lung cancer patients underwent focal radiation alongside CTLA-4 blockade with ipilimumab. On this clone itself: Its antigen remains unknown.

The rearrangement uses TRBV19 and TRBJ1-2, with no clear D. The sample consisted of peripheral blood, taken from a patient treated with radiotherapy plus ipilimumab. The receptor's source is a human donor with non-small cell lung cancer whose response to radiotherapy plus ipilimumab could not be evaluated. The CDR3, as DNA: TGTGCCAGTAGTATCGGGAGGCTTAACTATGGCTACACCTTC. Translated: CASSIGRLNYGYTF.